This T cell receptor (beta chain) comes out of a study of naive and memory T cell subsets. The beta constant-region primer was an equimolar mix of two oligonucleotides covering TRBC1 and TRBC2. The ligated cDNA underwent four PCR rounds using SP2 and nested alpha and beta constant-region primers. One entry per CDR3 protein, called by TCRdb with MiXCR from the UMI-ligation and nested PCR reads. Counted here are over 110,000 distinct CDR3 sequences, 15% to 25% occurring once; the ten biggest clones make up around 0.63%. The CDR3 is 14 amino acids. V shed 3 bases and J 6 bases; nucleotides not matched to a gene: 5. Looked up from germline, CDR1 is SGHRS and CDR2 is YFSETQ. Worth noting for this clonotype: Its matching antigen is unknown.

Findings of the study overall: Especially in CD8 cells, naive repertoires contained a few larger clonotypes, possibly CD45RA-re-expressing memory cells.

The chain links TRBV5-1 to TRBJ2-3, with TRBD2 matching over 9 bases. The specimen sequenced was naive CD8+ T cells from blood. This TCR came from a human donor in good health. The CDR3 region is CASSSGLALDTQYF. CDR3 sequence (DNA): TGCGCCAGCAGCTCTGGACTAGCGTTGGATACGCAGTATTTT.